This TCR beta chain comes out of a study of T cells expressing NK-cell markers. UMI-tagged 5'RACE template switching yielded the TCR beta cDNA. No DNA is given; TCRdb re-called the 5' RACE reads and lists each CDR3 protein once. In total, the table holds fewer than 400,000 distinct CDR3 sequences. The CDR3 has 11 amino acids. CDR1 SQVTM and CDR2 ANQGSEA come from the germline V gene. Findings and limits, study-wide: Topping the CD3+CD56-NKG2C+ fraction as well were these clonotypes, in a few donors.

Points on this clonotype: The target antigen is unknown.

Sample: blood T cells: a sorted CD56 or NKG2C T cell subset, CD4+ or CD8+ T cells, or bulk PBMC T cells (not recorded which). The origin of this receptor is a woman aged 45-65 years in good health. The chain is built from TRBV29-1 and TRBJ2-5. CDR3 amino acids: CSVEGRGTQYF.